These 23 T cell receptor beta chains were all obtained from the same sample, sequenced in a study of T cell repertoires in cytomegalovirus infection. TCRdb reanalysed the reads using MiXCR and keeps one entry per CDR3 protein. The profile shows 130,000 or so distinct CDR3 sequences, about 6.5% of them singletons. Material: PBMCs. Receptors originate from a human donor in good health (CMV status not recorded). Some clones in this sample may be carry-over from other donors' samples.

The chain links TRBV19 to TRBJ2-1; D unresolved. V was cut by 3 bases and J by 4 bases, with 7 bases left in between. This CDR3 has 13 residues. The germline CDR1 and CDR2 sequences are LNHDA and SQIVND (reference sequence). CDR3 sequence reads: CASSISEYNEQFF. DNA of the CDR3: TGTGCCAGTAGTATCAGCGAGTACAATGAGCAGTTCTTC.

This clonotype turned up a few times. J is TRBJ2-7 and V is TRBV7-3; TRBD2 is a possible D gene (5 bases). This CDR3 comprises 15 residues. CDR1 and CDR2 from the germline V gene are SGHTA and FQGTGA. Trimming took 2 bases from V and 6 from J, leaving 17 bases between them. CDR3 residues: CASSLDPGRVTEQYF. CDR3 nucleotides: TGTGCCAGCAGCTTAGATCCGGGAAGAGTAACCGAGCAGTACTTC.

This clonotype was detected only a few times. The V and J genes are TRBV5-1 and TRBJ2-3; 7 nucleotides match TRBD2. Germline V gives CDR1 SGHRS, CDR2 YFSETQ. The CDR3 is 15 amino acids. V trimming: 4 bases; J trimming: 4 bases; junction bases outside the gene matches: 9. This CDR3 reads CASSPRSGVSDTQYF. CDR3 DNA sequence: TGCGCCAGCAGCCCGAGAAGCGGGGTATCAGATACGCAGTATTTT. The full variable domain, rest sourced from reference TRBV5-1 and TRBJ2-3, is KAGVTQTPRYLIKTRGQQVTLSCSPISGHRSVSWYQQTPGQGLQFLFEYFSETQRNKGNFPGRFSGRQFSNSRSEMNVSTLELGDSALYLCASSPRSGVSDTQYFGPGTRLTVL.

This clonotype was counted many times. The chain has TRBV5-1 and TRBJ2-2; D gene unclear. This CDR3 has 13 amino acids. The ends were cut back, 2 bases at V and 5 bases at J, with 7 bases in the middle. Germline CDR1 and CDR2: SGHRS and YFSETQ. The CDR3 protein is CASSFRWTGELFF. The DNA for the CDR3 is TGCGCCAGCAGCTTCCGATGGACCGGGGAGCTGTTTTTT. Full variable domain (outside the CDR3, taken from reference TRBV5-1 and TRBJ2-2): KAGVTQTPRYLIKTRGQQVTLSCSPISGHRSVSWYQQTPGQGLQFLFEYFSETQRNKGNFPGRFSGRQFSNSRSEMNVSTLELGDSALYLCASSFRWTGELFFGEGSRLTVL.

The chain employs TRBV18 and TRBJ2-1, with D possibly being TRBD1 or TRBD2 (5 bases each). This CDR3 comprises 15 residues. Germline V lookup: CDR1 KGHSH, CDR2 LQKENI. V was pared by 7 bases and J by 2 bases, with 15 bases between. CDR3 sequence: CASFTLGVAYNEQFF. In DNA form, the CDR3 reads TGTGCCAGCTTCACGTTGGGGGTCGCCTACAATGAGCAGTTCTTC. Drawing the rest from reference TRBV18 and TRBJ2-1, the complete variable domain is NAGVMQNPRHLVRRRGQEARLRCSPMKGHSHVYWYRQLPEEGLKFMVYLQKENIIDESGMPKERFSAEFPKEGPSILRIQQVVRGDSAAYFCASFTLGVAYNEQFFGPGTRLTVL.

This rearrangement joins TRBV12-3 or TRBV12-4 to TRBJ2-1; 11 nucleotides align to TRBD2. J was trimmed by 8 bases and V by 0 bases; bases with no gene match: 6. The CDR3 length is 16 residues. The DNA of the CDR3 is TGTGCCAGCAGTTTAGCAGGTAGCGGGGGGGCCCATGAGCAGTTCTTC. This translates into CASSLAGSGGAHEQFF.

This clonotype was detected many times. CDR3 coding DNA: TGTGCCAGCAGTGGGGACAGTTCCCCATCAAGCACAGATACGCAGTATTTT. It yields the protein CASSGDSSPSSTDTQYF. The rearrangement links TRBV28 to TRBJ2-3, with 7 bases that match TRBD1. Germline-derived CDR1 and CDR2 are MDHEN and SYDVKM. CDR3 size: 17 residues. The V segment lost 5 bases and the J segment 0 bases; nucleotides outside the gene matches: 11.

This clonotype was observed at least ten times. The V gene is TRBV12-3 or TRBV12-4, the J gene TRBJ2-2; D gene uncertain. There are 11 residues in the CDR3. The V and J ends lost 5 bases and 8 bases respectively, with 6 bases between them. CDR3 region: CASSRPGELFF. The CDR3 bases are TGTGCCAGCAGTAGACCGGGGGAGCTGTTTTTT.

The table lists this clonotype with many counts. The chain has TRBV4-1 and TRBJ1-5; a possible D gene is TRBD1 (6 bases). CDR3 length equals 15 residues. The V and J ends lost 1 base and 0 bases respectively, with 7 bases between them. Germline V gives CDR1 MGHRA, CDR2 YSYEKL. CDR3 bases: TGCGCCAGCAGCCAAGGGGACAATAGCAATCAGCCCCAGCATTTT. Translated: CASSQGDNSNQPQHF.

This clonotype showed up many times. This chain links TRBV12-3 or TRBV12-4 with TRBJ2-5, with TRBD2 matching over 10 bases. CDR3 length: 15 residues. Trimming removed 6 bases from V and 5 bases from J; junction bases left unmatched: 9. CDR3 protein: CASSSASGGVETQYF. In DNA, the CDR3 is TGTGCCAGCAGCAGCGCCAGCGGGGGGGTTGAGACCCAGTACTTC.

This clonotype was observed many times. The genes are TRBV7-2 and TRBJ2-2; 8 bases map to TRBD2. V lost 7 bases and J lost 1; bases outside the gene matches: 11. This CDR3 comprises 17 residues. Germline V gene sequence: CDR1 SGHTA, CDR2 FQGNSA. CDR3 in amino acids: CASNPTGTRVNTGELFF. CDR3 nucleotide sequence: TGTGCCAGCAACCCCACGGGGACTAGAGTGAACACCGGGGAGCTGTTTTTT. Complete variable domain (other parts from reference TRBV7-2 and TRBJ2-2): GAGVSQSPSNKVTEKGKDVELRCDPISGHTALYWYRQSLGQGLEFLIYFQGNSAPDKSGLPSDRFSAERTGGSVSTLTIQRTQQEDSAVYLCASNPTGTRVNTGELFFGEGSRLTVL.

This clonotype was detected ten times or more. In DNA, the CDR3 is TGTGCCAGCAGCTCGGGACAGGGGAGGGAAACAGATACGCAGTATTTT. Its protein product is CASSSGQGRETDTQYF. V is TRBV11-2 and J is TRBJ2-3; TRBD1 matches 10 bases. V trimming: 4 bases; J trimming: 3 bases; junction bases outside the gene matches: 7. Germline-derived CDR1 and CDR2 are SGHAT and FQNNGV. The CDR3 loop spans 16 amino acids.

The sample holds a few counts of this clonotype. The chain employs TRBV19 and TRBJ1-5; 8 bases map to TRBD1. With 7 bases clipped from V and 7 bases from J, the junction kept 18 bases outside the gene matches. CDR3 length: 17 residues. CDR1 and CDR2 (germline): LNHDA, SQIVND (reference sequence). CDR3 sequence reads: CASTYRGNRDGGQPQHF. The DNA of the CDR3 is TGTGCCAGTACCTACAGGGGGAACCGGGACGGTGGGCAGCCCCAGCATTTT.

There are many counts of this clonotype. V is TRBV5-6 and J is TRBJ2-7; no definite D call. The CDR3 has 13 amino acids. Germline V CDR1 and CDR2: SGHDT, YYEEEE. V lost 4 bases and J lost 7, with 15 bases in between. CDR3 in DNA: TGTGCCAGCAGCGGCCGACGGTTGGGTGAGCAGTACTTC. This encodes CASSGRRLGEQYF.

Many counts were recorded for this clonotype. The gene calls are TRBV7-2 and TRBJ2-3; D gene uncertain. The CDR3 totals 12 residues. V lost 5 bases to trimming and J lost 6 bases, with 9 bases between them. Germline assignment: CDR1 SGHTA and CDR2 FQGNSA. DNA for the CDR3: TGTGCCAGCAGCCCCGGTCCTGATACGCAGTATTTT. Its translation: CASSPGPDTQYF.

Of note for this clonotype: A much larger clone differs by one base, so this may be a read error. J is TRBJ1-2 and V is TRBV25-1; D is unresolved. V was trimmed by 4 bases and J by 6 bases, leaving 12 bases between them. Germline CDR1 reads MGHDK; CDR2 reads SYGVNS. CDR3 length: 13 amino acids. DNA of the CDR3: TGTGCCAGCAGTGGCCGATGGGCGGATGGCTACACCTTC. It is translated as CASSGRWADGYTF.

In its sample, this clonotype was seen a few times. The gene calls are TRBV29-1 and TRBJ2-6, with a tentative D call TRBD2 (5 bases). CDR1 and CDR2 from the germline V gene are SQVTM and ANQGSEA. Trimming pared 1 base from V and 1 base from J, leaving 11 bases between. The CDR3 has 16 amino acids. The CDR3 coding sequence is TGCAGCGTTGAAGTGACCGGGAAATCTGGGGCCAACGTCCTGACTTTC. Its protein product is CSVEVTGKSGANVLTF.

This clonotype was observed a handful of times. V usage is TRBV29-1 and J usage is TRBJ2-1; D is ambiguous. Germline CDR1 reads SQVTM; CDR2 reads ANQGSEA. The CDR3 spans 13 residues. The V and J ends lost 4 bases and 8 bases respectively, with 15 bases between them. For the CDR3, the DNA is TGCAGCGTTGGGACCCCGGGCCTCGATGAGCAGTTCTTC. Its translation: CSVGTPGLDEQFF.

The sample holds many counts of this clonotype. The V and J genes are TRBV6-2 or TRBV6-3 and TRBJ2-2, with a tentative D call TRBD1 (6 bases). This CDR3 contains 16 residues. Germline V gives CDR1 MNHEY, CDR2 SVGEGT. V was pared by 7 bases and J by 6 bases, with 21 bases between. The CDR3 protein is CASTGPRGPKAGELFF. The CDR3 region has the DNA TGTGCCAGCACCGGACCCAGGGGCCCCAAGGCCGGGGAGCTGTTTTTT.

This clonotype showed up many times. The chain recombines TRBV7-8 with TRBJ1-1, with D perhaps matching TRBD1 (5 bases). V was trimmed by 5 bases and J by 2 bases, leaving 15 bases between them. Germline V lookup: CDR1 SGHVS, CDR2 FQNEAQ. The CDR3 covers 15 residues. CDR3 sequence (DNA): TGTGCCAGCAGCCCCCCTCGGGGGATCAACACTGAAGCTTTCTTT. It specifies CASSPPRGINTEAFF.

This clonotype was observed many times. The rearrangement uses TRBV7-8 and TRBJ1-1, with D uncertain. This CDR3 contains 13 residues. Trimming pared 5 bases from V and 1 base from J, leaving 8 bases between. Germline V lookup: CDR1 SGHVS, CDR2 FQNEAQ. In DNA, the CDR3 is TGTGCCAGCAGCCCGCGTCAGAACACTGAAGCTTTCTTT. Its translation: CASSPRQNTEAFF.

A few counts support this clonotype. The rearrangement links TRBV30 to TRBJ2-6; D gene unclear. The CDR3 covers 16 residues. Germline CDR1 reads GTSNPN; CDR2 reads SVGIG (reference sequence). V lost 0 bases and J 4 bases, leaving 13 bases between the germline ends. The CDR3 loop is CAWSVFGLSGANVLTF. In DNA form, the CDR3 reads TGTGCCTGGAGTGTATTCGGGTTGTCCGGGGCCAACGTCCTGACTTTC.

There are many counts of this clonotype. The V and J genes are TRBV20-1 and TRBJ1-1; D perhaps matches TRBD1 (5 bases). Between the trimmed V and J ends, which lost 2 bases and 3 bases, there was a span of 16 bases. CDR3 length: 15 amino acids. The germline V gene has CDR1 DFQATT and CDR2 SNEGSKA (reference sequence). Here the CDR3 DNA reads TGCAGTGCTAGATCCGGGGGGGAAAGGCACACTGAAGCTTTCTTT. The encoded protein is CSARSGGERHTEAFF.